These T cell receptor beta chains were read from a single sample in a study of shared clonotypes between healthy human individuals. The protocol was immunoSEQ multiplex PCR, while the TCRdb copy is restricted to in-frame clones and leaves out a portion. The data show 1,500,000 or so clones, roughly 96% seen once. The sequenced material came from naive CD4+ T cells sorted from blood. Source of these receptors: a young man in good health. CDR3s include the opening cysteine and the closing phenylalanine or tryptophan. Fields, in order: D gene, J gene, V gene, clone size, CDR3 protein, CDR3 DNA. A D gene is named only where the DNA matches it firmly. The size entry is marked missing in some rows and otherwise reads once, few, many or a size class.

d_gene: TRBD2; j_gene: TRBJ2-1; v_gene: TRBV7-7; abundance: -; CDR3aa: CASSRGAGVNEQFF; CDR3nt: TGTGCCAGCAGCCGTGGAGCGGGAGTAAATGAGCAGTTCTTC
d_gene: -; j_gene: TRBJ2-7; v_gene: TRBV29-1; abundance: -; CDR3aa: CSVGDPSYEQYF; CDR3nt: TGCAGCGTTGGGGATCCCTCCTACGAGCAGTACTTC
d_gene: TRBD2; j_gene: TRBJ2-7; v_gene: TRBV11-2; abundance: -; CDR3aa: CASSLRAGDFEQYF; CDR3nt: TGTGCCAGCAGCTTAAGAGCGGGAGACTTCGAGCAGTACTTC
d_gene: -; j_gene: TRBJ2-1; v_gene: TRBV7-2; abundance: -; CDR3aa: CASSLGSIREQFF; CDR3nt: TGTGCCAGCAGCTTAGGATCTATTCGAGAGCAGTTCTTC
d_gene: -; j_gene: TRBJ1-1; v_gene: TRBV6-1; abundance: -; CDR3aa: CASSERQNTEAFF; CDR3nt: TGTGCCAGCAGTGAACGGCAGAACACTGAAGCTTTCTTT
d_gene: -; j_gene: TRBJ2-7; v_gene: TRBV18; abundance: -; CDR3aa: CASSPANLYEQYF; CDR3nt: TGTGCCAGCTCACCGGCGAACCTCTACGAGCAGTACTTC
d_gene: -; j_gene: TRBJ2-2; v_gene: TRBV29-1; abundance: -; CDR3aa: CSVEDLSAHPANTGELFF; CDR3nt: TGCAGCGTTGAAGATCTGTCAGCCCACCCAGCGAACACCGGGGAGCTGTTTTTT
d_gene: TRBD1; j_gene: TRBJ1-4; v_gene: TRBV5-1; abundance: -; CDR3aa: CASSTTPGQGVQTNEKLFF; CDR3nt: TGCGCCAGCAGCACGACGCCGGGACAGGGGGTTCAGACTAATGAAAAACTGTTTTTT
d_gene: -; j_gene: TRBJ2-5; v_gene: TRBV5-1; abundance: -; CDR3aa: CASSSSPWGPQETQYF; CDR3nt: TGCGCCAGCAGCTCTTCCCCGTGGGGCCCCCAAGAGACCCAGTACTTC
d_gene: -; j_gene: TRBJ1-1; v_gene: TRBV5-4; abundance: -; CDR3aa: CASSLGTAKANTEAFF; CDR3nt: TGTGCCAGCAGCTTGGGGACAGCGAAGGCGAACACTGAAGCTTTCTTT
d_gene: -; j_gene: TRBJ2-2; v_gene: TRBV5-4; abundance: -; CDR3aa: CASSFAGITGELFF; CDR3nt: TGTGCCAGCAGCTTCGCAGGGATCACCGGGGAGCTGTTTTTT
d_gene: -; j_gene: TRBJ2-2; v_gene: TRBV7-7; abundance: once; CDR3aa: CASSPHPGRTANTGELFF; CDR3nt: TGTGCTAGCAGCCCTCACCCGGGACGGACGGCGAACACCGGGGAGCTGTTTTTT
d_gene: -; j_gene: TRBJ1-5; v_gene: TRBV28; abundance: -; CDR3aa: CASLGRYSNQPQHF; CDR3nt: TGTGCCAGCCTGGGCAGATATAGCAATCAGCCCCAGCATTTT
d_gene: -; j_gene: TRBJ1-1; v_gene: TRBV7-2; abundance: -; CDR3aa: CASSLARETEAFF; CDR3nt: TGTGCCAGCAGCTTAGCTCGGGAGACTGAAGCTTTCTTT
d_gene: -; j_gene: TRBJ2-2; v_gene: TRBV6-1; abundance: -; CDR3aa: CASSEVGPGELFF; CDR3nt: TGTGCCAGCAGTGAAGTGGGTCCCGGGGAGCTGTTTTTT
d_gene: -; j_gene: TRBJ2-1; v_gene: TRBV18; abundance: few; CDR3aa: CASSPLEGYNEQFF; CDR3nt: TGTGCCAGCTCACCCTTGGAGGGCTACAATGAGCAGTTCTTC
d_gene: TRBD1; j_gene: TRBJ1-3; v_gene: TRBV2; abundance: -; CDR3aa: CASTRQGEPGNTIYF; CDR3nt: TGTGCCAGCACAAGACAGGGGGAGCCTGGAAACACCATATATTTT
d_gene: TRBD2; j_gene: TRBJ2-1; v_gene: TRBV4-1; abundance: -; CDR3aa: CASSQDYGTSSYNEQFF; CDR3nt: TGCGCCAGCAGCCAAGACTACGGGACTAGCAGCTACAATGAGCAGTTCTTC
d_gene: TRBD2; j_gene: TRBJ2-1; v_gene: TRBV7-2; abundance: -; CDR3aa: CASSLASGTSGRGAQFF; CDR3nt: TGTGCCAGCAGCTTAGCTTCCGGGACTAGCGGGAGGGGAGCGCAGTTCTTC
d_gene: -; j_gene: TRBJ1-3; v_gene: TRBV7-2; abundance: -; CDR3aa: CASSLVGLRSGNTIYF; CDR3nt: TGTGCCAGCAGCTTAGTCGGCCTACGCTCTGGAAACACCATATATTTT
d_gene: -; j_gene: TRBJ2-7; v_gene: TRBV7-8; abundance: -; CDR3aa: CASSLETGTYEQYF; CDR3nt: TGTGCCAGCAGCCTAGAAACGGGAACCTACGAGCAGTACTTC
d_gene: -; j_gene: TRBJ2-7; v_gene: TRBV4-1; abundance: -; CDR3aa: CASSQDPGGVRVQYF; CDR3nt: TGCGCCAGCAGCCAAGATCCCGGCGGGGTACGTGTGCAGTACTTC
d_gene: -; j_gene: TRBJ2-7; v_gene: TRBV30; abundance: -; CDR3aa: CALNRGYEQYF; CDR3nt: TGTGCCTTAAATCGGGGCTACGAGCAGTACTTC
d_gene: -; j_gene: TRBJ2-7; v_gene: TRBV6-1; abundance: -; CDR3aa: CASSPTGLYEQYF; CDR3nt: TGTGCCAGCAGTCCCACAGGGCTCTACGAGCAGTACTTC
d_gene: -; j_gene: TRBJ1-4; v_gene: TRBV9; abundance: -; CDR3aa: CASSHADRPTNEKLFF; CDR3nt: TGTGCCAGCAGCCATGCCGACAGACCAACTAATGAAAAACTGTTTTTT
d_gene: TRBD1; j_gene: TRBJ1-1; v_gene: TRBV29-1; abundance: -; CDR3aa: CSAEHPDRSEAFF; CDR3nt: TGCAGCGCCGAACACCCGGACAGGTCTGAAGCTTTCTTT
d_gene: TRBD2; j_gene: TRBJ2-1; v_gene: TRBV5-1; abundance: -; CDR3aa: CASSLNTAGDGDEQFF; CDR3nt: TGCGCCAGCAGCTTGAATACGGCGGGAGATGGGGATGAGCAGTTCTTC
d_gene: -; j_gene: TRBJ1-2; v_gene: TRBV2; abundance: -; CDR3aa: CASSESGYGYTF; CDR3nt: TGTGCCAGCAGTGAGAGCGGCTATGGCTACACCTTC
d_gene: -; j_gene: TRBJ1-1; v_gene: TRBV28; abundance: -; CDR3aa: CASTTGGGMNTEAFF; CDR3nt: TGTGCCAGCACCACCGGAGGAGGGATGAACACTGAAGCTTTCTTT
d_gene: TRBD2; j_gene: TRBJ2-3; v_gene: TRBV5-4; abundance: -; CDR3aa: CASSSGLAKPTDTQYF; CDR3nt: TGTGCCAGCAGCTCGGGACTAGCGAAGCCCACAGATACGCAGTATTTT
d_gene: TRBD1; j_gene: TRBJ2-1; v_gene: TRBV9; abundance: once; CDR3aa: CASSARGQANEQFF; CDR3nt: TGTGCCAGCAGCGCCCGAGGACAGGCGAATGAGCAGTTCTTC
d_gene: TRBD2; j_gene: TRBJ2-7; v_gene: TRBV5-4; abundance: -; CDR3aa: CASSPGLAGENEQYF; CDR3nt: TGTGCCAGCAGTCCAGGACTAGCGGGAGAAAACGAGCAGTACTTC
d_gene: -; j_gene: TRBJ2-1; v_gene: TRBV5-6; abundance: -; CDR3aa: CASSPTRSYNEQFF; CDR3nt: TGTGCCAGCAGCCCGACTAGATCCTACAATGAGCAGTTCTTC
d_gene: TRBD1; j_gene: TRBJ1-2; v_gene: TRBV11-2; abundance: -; CDR3aa: CASSSASGQGAGYTF; CDR3nt: TGTGCCAGCAGCTCGGCCTCCGGACAGGGGGCTGGCTACACCTTC
d_gene: -; j_gene: TRBJ2-2; v_gene: TRBV7-9; abundance: -; CDR3aa: CASSLTGELFF; CDR3nt: TGTGCCAGCAGCCTCACCGGGGAGCTGTTTTTT
d_gene: TRBD1; j_gene: TRBJ2-7; v_gene: TRBV6-5; abundance: -; CDR3aa: CATRLKTGGTGEQYF; CDR3nt: TGTGCCACCCGACTCAAGACAGGGGGGACTGGCGAGCAGTACTTC
d_gene: -; j_gene: TRBJ2-7; v_gene: TRBV10-2; abundance: -; CDR3aa: CASNQGRRYEQYF; CDR3nt: TGCGCCAGCAATCAGGGCCGGAGGTACGAGCAGTACTTC
d_gene: TRBD2; j_gene: TRBJ2-7; v_gene: TRBV9; abundance: -; CDR3aa: CASSSGRTSGMGEQYF; CDR3nt: TGTGCCAGCAGCTCAGGACGGACTAGCGGGATGGGTGAGCAGTACTTC
d_gene: -; j_gene: TRBJ1-1; v_gene: TRBV18; abundance: -; CDR3aa: CASSQWEGVYTEAFF; CDR3nt: TGTGCCAGCTCGCAATGGGAGGGGGTTTACACTGAAGCTTTCTTT
d_gene: -; j_gene: TRBJ1-2; v_gene: TRBV11-2; abundance: -; CDR3aa: CASTLMGVLGYTF; CDR3nt: TGTGCCAGCACTTTGATGGGGGTATTAGGCTACACCTTC
d_gene: -; j_gene: TRBJ1-1; v_gene: TRBV4-1; abundance: -; CDR3aa: CASSLRGGGTEAFF; CDR3nt: TGCGCCAGCAGCCTACGAGGGGGAGGCACTGAAGCTTTCTTT
d_gene: -; j_gene: TRBJ2-3; v_gene: TRBV5-1; abundance: -; CDR3aa: CASSPLPSDTQYF; CDR3nt: TGCGCCAGCAGCCCCCTCCCCTCAGATACGCAGTATTTT
d_gene: -; j_gene: TRBJ2-5; v_gene: TRBV2; abundance: -; CDR3aa: CASSVWDTKETQYF; CDR3nt: TGTGCCAGCAGTGTTTGGGACACGAAAGAGACCCAGTACTTC
d_gene: -; j_gene: TRBJ2-3; v_gene: TRBV10-3; abundance: -; CDR3aa: CAITGSATDTQYF; CDR3nt: TGTGCCATCACGGGTAGCGCGACAGATACGCAGTATTTT
d_gene: TRBD2; j_gene: TRBJ2-5; v_gene: TRBV7-9; abundance: -; CDR3aa: CASSSSGGESRETQYF; CDR3nt: TGTGCCAGCAGCTCCTCTGGGGGGGAGTCCCGAGAGACCCAGTACTTC
d_gene: -; j_gene: TRBJ2-3; v_gene: TRBV10-1; abundance: -; CDR3aa: CASSPTGTLEGDTQYF; CDR3nt: TGCGCCAGCAGTCCCACCGGGACGCTCGAAGGGGATACGCAGTATTTT
d_gene: -; j_gene: TRBJ2-7; v_gene: TRBV28; abundance: once; CDR3aa: CASSFQFSEQYF; CDR3nt: TGTGCCAGCAGTTTCCAATTCTCAGAGCAGTACTTC
d_gene: -; j_gene: TRBJ2-7; v_gene: TRBV28; abundance: -; CDR3aa: CASSLLASYEQYF; CDR3nt: TGTGCCAGCAGTTTACTAGCCTCCTACGAGCAGTACTTC
d_gene: -; j_gene: TRBJ2-3; v_gene: TRBV5-4; abundance: -; CDR3aa: CASSLEPLGGDTQYF; CDR3nt: TGTGCCAGCAGCTTGGAGCCACTGGGCGGAGATACGCAGTATTTT
d_gene: TRBD2; j_gene: TRBJ2-1; v_gene: TRBV5-1; abundance: -; CDR3aa: CASSLASGGLAGYNEQFF; CDR3nt: TGCGCCAGCAGCTTGGCAAGCGGAGGACTAGCGGGATACAATGAGCAGTTCTTC
d_gene: -; j_gene: TRBJ2-1; v_gene: TRBV4-3; abundance: -; CDR3aa: CASSQDLTSNEQFF; CDR3nt: TGCGCCAGCAGCCAAGATCTAACTAGCAATGAGCAGTTCTTC
d_gene: TRBD1; j_gene: TRBJ2-7; v_gene: TRBV5-4; abundance: -; CDR3aa: CASSPKGGLDRDRGYEQYF; CDR3nt: TGTGCCAGCAGCCCCAAAGGGGGACTGGACCGGGACAGGGGCTACGAGCAGTACTTC
d_gene: -; j_gene: TRBJ1-2; v_gene: TRBV7-2; abundance: -; CDR3aa: CASRGVGNGYGYTF; CDR3nt: TGTGCCAGCAGAGGGGTGGGGAATGGCTATGGCTACACCTTC